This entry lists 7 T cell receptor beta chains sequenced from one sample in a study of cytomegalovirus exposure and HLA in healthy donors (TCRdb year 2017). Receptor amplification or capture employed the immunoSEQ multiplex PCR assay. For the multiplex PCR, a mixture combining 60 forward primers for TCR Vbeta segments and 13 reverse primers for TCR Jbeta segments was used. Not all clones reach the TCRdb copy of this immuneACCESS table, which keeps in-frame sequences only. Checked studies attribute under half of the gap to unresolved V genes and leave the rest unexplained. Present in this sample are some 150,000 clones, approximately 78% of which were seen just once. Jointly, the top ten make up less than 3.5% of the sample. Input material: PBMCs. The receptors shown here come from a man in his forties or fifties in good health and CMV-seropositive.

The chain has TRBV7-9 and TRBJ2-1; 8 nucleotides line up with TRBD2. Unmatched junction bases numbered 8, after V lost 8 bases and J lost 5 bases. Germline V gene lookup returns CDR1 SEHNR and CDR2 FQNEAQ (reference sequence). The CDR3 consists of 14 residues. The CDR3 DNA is TGTGCCAGCGGCCCTACTAGCGGCAACAATGAGCAGTTCTTC. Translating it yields CASGPTSGNNEQFF.

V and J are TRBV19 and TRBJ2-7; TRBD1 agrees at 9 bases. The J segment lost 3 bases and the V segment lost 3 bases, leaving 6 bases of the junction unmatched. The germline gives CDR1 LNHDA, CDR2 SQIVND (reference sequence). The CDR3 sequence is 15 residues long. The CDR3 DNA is TGTGCCAGTAGTATGGGCCCGGGACAGGGCTACGAGCAGTACTTC. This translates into CASSMGPGQGYEQYF.

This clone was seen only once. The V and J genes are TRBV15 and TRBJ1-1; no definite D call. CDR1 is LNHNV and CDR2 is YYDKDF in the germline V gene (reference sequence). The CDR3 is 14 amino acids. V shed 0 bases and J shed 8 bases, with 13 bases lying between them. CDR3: CATSRDIRDYEAFF. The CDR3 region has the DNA TGTGCCACCAGCAGAGACATACGGGATTACGAAGCTTTCTTT.

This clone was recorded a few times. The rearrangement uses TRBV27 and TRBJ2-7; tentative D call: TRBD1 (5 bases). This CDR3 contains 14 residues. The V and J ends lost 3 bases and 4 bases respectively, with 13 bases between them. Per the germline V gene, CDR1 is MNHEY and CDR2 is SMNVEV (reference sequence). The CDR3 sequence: CASSLTSQGYEQYF. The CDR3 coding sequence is TGTGCCAGCAGTTTGACCTCCCAGGGTTACGAGCAGTACTTC.

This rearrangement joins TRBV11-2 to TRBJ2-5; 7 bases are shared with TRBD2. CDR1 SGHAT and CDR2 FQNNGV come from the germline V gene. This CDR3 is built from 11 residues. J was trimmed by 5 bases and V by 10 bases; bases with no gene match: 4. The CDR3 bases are TGTGCCAAAGGACTAGACGAGACCCAGTACTTC. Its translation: CAKGLDETQYF.

The CDR3 bases are TGTGCCAGCAGCCAAGACAGGAAGTCCCCCTACGAGCAGTACTTC. It codes for CASSQDRKSPYEQYF. The rearrangement uses TRBV5-6 and TRBJ2-7; tentative D call: TRBD1 (6 bases). Germline assignment: CDR1 SGHDT and CDR2 YYEEEE. V was pared by 4 bases and J by 2 bases, with 16 bases between. The length of the CDR3 is 15 residues.

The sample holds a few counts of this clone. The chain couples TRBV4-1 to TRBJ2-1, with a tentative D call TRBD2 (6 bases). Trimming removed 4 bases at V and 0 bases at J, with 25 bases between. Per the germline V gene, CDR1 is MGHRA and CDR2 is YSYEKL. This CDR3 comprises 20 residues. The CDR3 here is CASSPVDNAPGLSSYNEQFF. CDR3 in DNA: TGCGCCAGCAGCCCCGTAGATAACGCCCCGGGACTGAGCTCCTACAATGAGCAGTTCTTC.